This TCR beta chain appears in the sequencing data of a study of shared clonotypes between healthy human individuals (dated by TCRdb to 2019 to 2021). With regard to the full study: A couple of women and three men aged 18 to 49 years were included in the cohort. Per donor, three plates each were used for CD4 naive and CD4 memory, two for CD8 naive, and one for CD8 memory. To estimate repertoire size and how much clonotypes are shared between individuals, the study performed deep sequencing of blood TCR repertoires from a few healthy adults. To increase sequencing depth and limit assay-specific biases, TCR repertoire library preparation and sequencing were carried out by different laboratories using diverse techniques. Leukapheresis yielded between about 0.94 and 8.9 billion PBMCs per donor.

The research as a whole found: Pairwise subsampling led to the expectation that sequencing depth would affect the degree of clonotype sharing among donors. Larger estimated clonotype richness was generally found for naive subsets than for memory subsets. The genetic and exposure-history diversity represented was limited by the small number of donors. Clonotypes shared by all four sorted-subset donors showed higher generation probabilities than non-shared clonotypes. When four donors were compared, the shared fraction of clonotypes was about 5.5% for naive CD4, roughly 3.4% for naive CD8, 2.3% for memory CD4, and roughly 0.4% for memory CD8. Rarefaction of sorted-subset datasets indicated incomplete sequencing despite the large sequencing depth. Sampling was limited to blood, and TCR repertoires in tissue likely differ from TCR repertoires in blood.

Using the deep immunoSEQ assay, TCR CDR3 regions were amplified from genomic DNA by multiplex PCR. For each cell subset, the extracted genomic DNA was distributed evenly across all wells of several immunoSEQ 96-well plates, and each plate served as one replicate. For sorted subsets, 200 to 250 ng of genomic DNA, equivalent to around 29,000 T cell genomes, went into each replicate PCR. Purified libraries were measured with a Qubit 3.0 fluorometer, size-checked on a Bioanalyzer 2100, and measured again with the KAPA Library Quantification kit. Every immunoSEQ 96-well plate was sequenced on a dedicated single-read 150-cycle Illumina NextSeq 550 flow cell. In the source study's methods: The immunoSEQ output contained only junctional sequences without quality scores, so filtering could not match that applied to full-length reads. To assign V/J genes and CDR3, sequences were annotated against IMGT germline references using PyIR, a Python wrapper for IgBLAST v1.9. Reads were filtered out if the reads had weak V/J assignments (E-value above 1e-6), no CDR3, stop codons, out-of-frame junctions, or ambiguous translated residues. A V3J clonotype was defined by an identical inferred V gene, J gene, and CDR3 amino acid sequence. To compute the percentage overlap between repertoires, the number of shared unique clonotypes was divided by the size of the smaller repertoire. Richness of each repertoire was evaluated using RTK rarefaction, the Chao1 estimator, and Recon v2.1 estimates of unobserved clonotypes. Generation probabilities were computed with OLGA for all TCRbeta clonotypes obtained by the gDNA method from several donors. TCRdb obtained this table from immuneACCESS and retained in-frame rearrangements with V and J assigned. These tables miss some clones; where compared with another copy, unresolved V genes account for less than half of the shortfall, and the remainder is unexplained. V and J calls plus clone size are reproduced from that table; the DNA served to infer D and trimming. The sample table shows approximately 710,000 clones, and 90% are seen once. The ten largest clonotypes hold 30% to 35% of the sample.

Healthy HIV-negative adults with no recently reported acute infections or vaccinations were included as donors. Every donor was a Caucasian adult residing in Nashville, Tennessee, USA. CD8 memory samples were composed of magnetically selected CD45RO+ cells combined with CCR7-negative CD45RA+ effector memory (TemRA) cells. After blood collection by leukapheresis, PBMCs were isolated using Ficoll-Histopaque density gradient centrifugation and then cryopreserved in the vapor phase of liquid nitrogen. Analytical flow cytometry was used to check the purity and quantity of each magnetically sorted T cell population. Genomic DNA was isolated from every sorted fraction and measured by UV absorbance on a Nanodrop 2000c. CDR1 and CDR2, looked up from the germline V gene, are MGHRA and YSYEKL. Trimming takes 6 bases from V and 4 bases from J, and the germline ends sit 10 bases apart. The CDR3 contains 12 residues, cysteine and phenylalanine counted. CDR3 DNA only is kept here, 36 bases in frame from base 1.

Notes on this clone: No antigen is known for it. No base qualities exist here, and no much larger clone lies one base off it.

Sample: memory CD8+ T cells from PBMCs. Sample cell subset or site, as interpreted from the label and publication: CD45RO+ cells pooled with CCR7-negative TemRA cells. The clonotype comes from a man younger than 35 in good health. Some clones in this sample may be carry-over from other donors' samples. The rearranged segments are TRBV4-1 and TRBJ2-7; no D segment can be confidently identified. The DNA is TGCGCCAGCAGGAATAATGCGTACGAGCAGTACTTC. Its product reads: CASRNNAYEQYF.